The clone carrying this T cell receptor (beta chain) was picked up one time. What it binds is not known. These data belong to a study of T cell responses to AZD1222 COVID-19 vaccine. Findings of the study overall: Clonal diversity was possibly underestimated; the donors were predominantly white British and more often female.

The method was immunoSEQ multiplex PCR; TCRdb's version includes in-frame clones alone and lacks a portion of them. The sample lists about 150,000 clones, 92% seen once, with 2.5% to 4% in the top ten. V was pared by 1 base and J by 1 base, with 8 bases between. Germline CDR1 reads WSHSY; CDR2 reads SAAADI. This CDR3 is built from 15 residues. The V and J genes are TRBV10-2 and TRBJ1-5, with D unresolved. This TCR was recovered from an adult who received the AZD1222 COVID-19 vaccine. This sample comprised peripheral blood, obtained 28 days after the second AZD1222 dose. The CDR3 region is CASSEWERSNQPQHF. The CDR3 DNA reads TGCGCCAGCAGTGAGTGGGAAAGGAGCAATCAGCCCCAGCATTTT.